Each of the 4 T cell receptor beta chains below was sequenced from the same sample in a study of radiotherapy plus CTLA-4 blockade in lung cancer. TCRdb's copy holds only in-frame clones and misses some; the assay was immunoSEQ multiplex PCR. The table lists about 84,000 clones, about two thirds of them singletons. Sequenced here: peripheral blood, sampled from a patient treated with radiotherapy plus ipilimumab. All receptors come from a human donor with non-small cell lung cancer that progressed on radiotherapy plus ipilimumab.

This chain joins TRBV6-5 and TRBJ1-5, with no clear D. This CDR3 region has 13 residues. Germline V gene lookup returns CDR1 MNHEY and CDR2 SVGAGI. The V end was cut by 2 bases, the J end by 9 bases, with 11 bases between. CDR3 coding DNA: TGTGCCAGCAGTTACGACGCAGTCGCGCCCCAGCATTTT. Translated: CASSYDAVAPQHF.

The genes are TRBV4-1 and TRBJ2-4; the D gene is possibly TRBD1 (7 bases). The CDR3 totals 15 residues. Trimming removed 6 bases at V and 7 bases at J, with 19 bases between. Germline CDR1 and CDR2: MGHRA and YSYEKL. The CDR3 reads CASSPHDREANIQYF. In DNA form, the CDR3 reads TGCGCCAGCAGTCCCCACGACAGGGAGGCGAACATTCAGTACTTC.

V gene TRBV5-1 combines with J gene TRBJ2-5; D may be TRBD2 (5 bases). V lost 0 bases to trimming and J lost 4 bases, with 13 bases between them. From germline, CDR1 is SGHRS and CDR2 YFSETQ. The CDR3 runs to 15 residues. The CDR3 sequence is CASSLGMTTPETQYF. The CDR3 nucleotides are TGCGCCAGCAGCTTGGGTATGACTACCCCAGAGACCCAGTACTTC.

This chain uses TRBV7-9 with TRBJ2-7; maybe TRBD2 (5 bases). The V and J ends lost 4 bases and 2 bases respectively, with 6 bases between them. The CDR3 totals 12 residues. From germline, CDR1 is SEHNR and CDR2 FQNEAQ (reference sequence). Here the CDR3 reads CASSSGTYEQYF. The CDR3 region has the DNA TGTGCCAGCAGCTCCGGGACCTACGAGCAGTACTTC.